Below are 15 T cell receptor beta chains sequenced from a single sample in a study of neurological immune-mediated disorders. TCRdb used MiXCR to reprocess the 5' RACE reads, holding one entry per CDR3 protein. The table records tens of thousands of distinct CDR3 sequences, 4.3% of them present only once. Time point specified: longitudinal time-point 3. Sequences were obtained from PBMCs. These receptors were collected from an older woman with multiple sclerosis.

This clonotype has at least ten counts. The V call is TRBV7-9, the J call TRBJ1-1; tentatively, D is TRBD1 (5 bases). The germline gives CDR1 SEHNR, CDR2 FQNEAQ (reference sequence). The CDR3 covers 14 residues. The germline V and J ends were trimmed by 3 bases and 5 bases, with 13 bases remaining between them. CDR3 bases: TGTGCCAGCAGCTTGGGGCTCCAAGGAACTGAAGCTTTCTTT. As protein: CASSLGLQGTEAFF.

This clonotype was seen at least ten times. The chain is built from TRBV7-2 and TRBJ1-6; TRBD1 aligns across 10 bases. The CDR3 length is 15 residues. The V gene's germline CDR1 is SGHTA and CDR2 FQGNSA. With V trimmed by 5 bases and J by 10 bases, 8 bases remained unmatched. The CDR3 bases are TGTGCCAGCAGCGCAAGACAGGGGGCGAGATCACCCCTCCACTTT. It is translated as CASSARQGARSPLHF.

This clonotype occurred many times. The gene calls are TRBV12-3 or TRBV12-4 and TRBJ1-5; 7 bases fit TRBD1. The trim removed 5 bases at V and 2 bases at J, leaving 12 bases unmatched. The CDR3 is 17 residues long. In DNA form, the CDR3 reads TGTGCCAGCAGTCCCCTGTTTGACAGGGTGGGCAATCAGCCCCAGCATTTT. Translated: CASSPLFDRVGNQPQHF.

This clonotype was counted only a few times. A read error may be the cause here, since a much bigger clone is one base away. V is TRBV5-1 and J is TRBJ2-5; TRBD2 agrees at 13 bases. Trimming removed 4 bases from V and 2 bases from J; junction bases left unmatched: 11. CDR1 SGHRS and CDR2 YFSETQ come from the germline V gene. There are 18 residues in the CDR3. The CDR3 sequence is CASSPRTSGGLTQETQYF. CDR3 coding DNA: TGCGCCAGCAGCCCCAGGACTAGCGGGGGCCTAACTCAAGAGACCCAGTACTTC.

This clonotype showed up many times. The V and J genes are TRBV7-9 and TRBJ1-2; a possible D gene is TRBD1 (5 bases). Trimming removed 1 base at V and 1 base at J, with 7 bases between. Looked up from germline, CDR1 is SEHNR and CDR2 is FQNEAQ (reference sequence). There are 14 residues in the CDR3. CDR3: CASSLGGGNYGYTF. CDR3 DNA sequence: TGTGCCAGCAGCTTAGGCGGGGGTAACTATGGCTACACCTTC.

This clonotype has a count of ten or more. The rearrangement uses TRBV15 and TRBJ1-4; 9 bases line up with TRBD1. The CDR3 is made up of 16 amino acids. CDR1 and CDR2 from the germline V gene are LNHNV and YYDKDF (reference sequence). With V trimmed by 4 bases and J by 8 bases, 11 bases remained unmatched. Here the CDR3 reads CATSTHGPGQGEKLFF. The CDR3 DNA sequence: TGTGCCACCAGCACTCATGGACCGGGACAGGGAGAAAAACTGTTTTTT.

At least ten counts were recorded for this clonotype. CDR3 region: CASSDPGQNTEAFF. The DNA for the CDR3 is TGCGCCAGCAGTGATCCGGGACAGAACACTGAAGCTTTCTTT. The rearrangement links TRBV10-1 to TRBJ1-1, with TRBD1 as a possible D gene (6 bases). CDR1 is WNHNN, CDR2 SYGVQD, per germline (reference sequence). Trimming removed 3 bases from V and 1 base from J, with 9 bases in between. This CDR3 has 14 amino acids.

Many counts were recorded for this clonotype. The chain couples TRBV5-1 to TRBJ2-7; the D is unclear. Germline loops: CDR1 SGHRS, CDR2 YFSETQ. The germline V and J ends were trimmed by 4 bases and 0 bases, with 8 bases remaining between them. The CDR3 spans 13 residues. CDR3 DNA: TGCGCCAGCAGCCCTGTTACCTCCTACGAGCAGTACTTC. This sequence encodes CASSPVTSYEQYF.

This clonotype has a count of ten or more. V usage is TRBV20-1 and J usage is TRBJ1-4; 7 bases fit TRBD1. CDR1 is DFQATT and CDR2 is SNEGSKA in the germline V gene (reference sequence). V trimming: 6 bases; J trimming: 8 bases; junction bases outside the gene matches: 9. The CDR3 is 13 amino acids. CDR3 sequence (DNA): TGCAGTGCCCCACGACAGGGAACCGAAAAACTGTTTTTT. The encoded protein is CSAPRQGTEKLFF.

The V call is TRBV6-5, the J call TRBJ2-7; no clear D. Germline CDR1 MNHEY, CDR2 SVGAGI. The length of the CDR3 is 15 residues. V was pared by 4 bases and J by 0 bases, with 13 bases between. In DNA, the CDR3 is TGTGCCAGCAGTTCCCCGGGTCTGAGCTCCTACGAGCAGTACTTC. Encoded protein: CASSSPGLSSYEQYF.

This clonotype appeared many times. The V gene is TRBV5-6, the J gene TRBJ1-4; weak D call: TRBD1 (5 bases). V dropped 4 bases and J dropped 3 bases, with 16 bases sitting between them. The CDR3 length is 16 residues. Germline V lookup: CDR1 SGHDT, CDR2 YYEEEE. CDR3 region: CASSESFRDPNEKLFF. Written as DNA, the CDR3 is TGTGCCAGCAGCGAATCTTTCAGGGACCCTAATGAAAAACTGTTTTTT.

This clonotype was counted at least ten times. The CDR3 sequence: CATSRDRASRDTQYF. CDR3 bases: TGTGCCACCAGCAGAGATCGGGCTAGCCGGGATACGCAGTATTTT. J is TRBJ2-3 and V is TRBV15, with D tentatively TRBD2 (5 bases). V was trimmed by 0 bases and J by 6 bases, leaving 13 bases between them. Germline V gene lookup returns CDR1 LNHNV and CDR2 YYDKDF (reference sequence). The CDR3 runs 15 residues.

This clonotype was counted ten times or more. V is TRBV7-9 and J is TRBJ1-1; no definite D call. The V and J ends lost 3 bases and 1 base respectively, with 6 bases between them. There are 13 residues in the CDR3. From germline, CDR1 is SEHNR and CDR2 FQNEAQ (reference sequence). The CDR3 spells CASSFEKNTEAFF. In DNA form, the CDR3 reads TGTGCCAGCAGCTTCGAAAAGAACACTGAAGCTTTCTTT.

This clonotype appeared a few times. The J gene is TRBJ1-1, the V gene TRBV6-2 or TRBV6-3; a possible D gene is TRBD1 (6 bases). Trimming cost V 5 bases and J 4 bases, with 23 bases left between them. This CDR3 has 17 amino acids. The germline V gene has CDR1 MNHEY and CDR2 SVGEGT. The CDR3 DNA follows: TGTGCCAGCAGTCCGTGGGGGCTGGGGGCGCCGAGCACTGAAGCTTTCTTT. Its translation is CASSPWGLGAPSTEAFF.

There are many counts of this clonotype. The chain joins TRBV11-2 to TRBJ2-1; D remains ambiguous. Germline V CDR1 and CDR2: SGHAT, FQNNGV. The CDR3 length is 15 residues. V shed 5 bases and J shed 4 bases, with 15 bases lying between them. The CDR3 DNA sequence: TGTGCCAGCAGCCGAGAATCGCAAGGGTACAATGAGCAGTTCTTC. It specifies CASSRESQGYNEQFF.